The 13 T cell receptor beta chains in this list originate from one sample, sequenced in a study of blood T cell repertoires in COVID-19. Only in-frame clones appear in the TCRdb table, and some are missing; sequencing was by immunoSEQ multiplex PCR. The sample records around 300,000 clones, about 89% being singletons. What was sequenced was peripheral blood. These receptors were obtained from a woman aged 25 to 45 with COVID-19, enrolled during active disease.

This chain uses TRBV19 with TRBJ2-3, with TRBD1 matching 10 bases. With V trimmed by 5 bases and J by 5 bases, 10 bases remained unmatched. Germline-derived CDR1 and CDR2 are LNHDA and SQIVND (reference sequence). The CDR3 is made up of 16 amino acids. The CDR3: CASSSDRGIFQDTQYF. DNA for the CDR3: TGTGCCAGTAGTTCGGACAGGGGGATATTTCAAGATACGCAGTATTTT.

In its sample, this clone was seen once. DNA of the CDR3: TGTGCCAGCAGCTCGGGACTAGCGGGGCCCACAGATACGCAGTATTTT. The encoded protein is CASSSGLAGPTDTQYF. The chain combines TRBV7-3 with TRBJ2-3; 13 bases fit TRBD2. Trimming removed 4 bases from V and 2 bases from J; junction bases left unmatched: 3. Germline V gives CDR1 SGHTA, CDR2 FQGTGA. The CDR3 extends over 16 amino acids.

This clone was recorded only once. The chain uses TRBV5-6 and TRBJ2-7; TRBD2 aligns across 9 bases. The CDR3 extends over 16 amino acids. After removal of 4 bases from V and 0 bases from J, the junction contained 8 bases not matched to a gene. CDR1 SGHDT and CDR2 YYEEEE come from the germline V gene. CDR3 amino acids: CASSTATSGFSYEQYF. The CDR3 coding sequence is TGTGCCAGCAGCACGGCGACTAGCGGCTTCTCCTACGAGCAGTACTTC. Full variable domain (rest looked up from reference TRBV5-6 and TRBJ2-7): DAGVTQSPTHLIKTRGQQVTLRCSPKSGHDTVSWYQQALGQGPQFIFQYYEEEERQRGNFPDRFSGHQFPNYSSELNVNALLLGDSALYLCASSTATSGFSYEQYFGPGTRLTVT.

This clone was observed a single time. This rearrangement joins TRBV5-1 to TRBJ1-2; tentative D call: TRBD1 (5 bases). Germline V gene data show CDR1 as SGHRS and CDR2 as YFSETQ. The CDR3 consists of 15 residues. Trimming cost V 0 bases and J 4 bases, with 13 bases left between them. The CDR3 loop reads CASSLDLQALYGYTF. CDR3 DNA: TGCGCCAGCAGCTTGGATCTACAGGCACTCTATGGCTACACCTTC.

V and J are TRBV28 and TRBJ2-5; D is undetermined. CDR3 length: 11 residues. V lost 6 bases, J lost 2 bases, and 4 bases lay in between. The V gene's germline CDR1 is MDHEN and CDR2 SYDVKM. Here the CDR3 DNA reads TGTGCCAGCAGAACTCAAGAGACCCAGTACTTC. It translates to CASRTQETQYF.

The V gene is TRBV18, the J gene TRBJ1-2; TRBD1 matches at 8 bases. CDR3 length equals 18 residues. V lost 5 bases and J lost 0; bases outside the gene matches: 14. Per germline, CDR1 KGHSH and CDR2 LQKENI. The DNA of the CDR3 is TGTGCCAGCTCAGCAGGGGGCGCAAATACCATTTCTAACTATGGCTACACCTTC. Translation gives CASSAGGANTISNYGYTF.

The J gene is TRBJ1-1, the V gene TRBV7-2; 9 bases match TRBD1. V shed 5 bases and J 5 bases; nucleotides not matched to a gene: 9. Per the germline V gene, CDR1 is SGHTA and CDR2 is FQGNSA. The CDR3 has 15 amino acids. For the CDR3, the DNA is TGTGCCAGCAGCCAAACCGGGACAGGGCGGACTGAAGCTTTCTTT. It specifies CASSQTGTGRTEAFF.

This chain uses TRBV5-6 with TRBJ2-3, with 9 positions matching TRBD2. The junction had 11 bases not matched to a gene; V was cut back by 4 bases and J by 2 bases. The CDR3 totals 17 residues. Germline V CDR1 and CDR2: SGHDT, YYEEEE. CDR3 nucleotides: TGTGCCAGCAGCCTACTTGACGAGGGACTAGCCACAGATACGCAGTATTTT. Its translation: CASSLLDEGLATDTQYF.

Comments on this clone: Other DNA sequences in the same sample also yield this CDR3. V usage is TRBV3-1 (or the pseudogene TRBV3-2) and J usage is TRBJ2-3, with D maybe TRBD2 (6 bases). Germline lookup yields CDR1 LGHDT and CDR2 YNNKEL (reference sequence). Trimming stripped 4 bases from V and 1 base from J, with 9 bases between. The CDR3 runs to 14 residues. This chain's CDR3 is CASSLSGGTDTQYF. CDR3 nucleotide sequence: TGTGCCAGCAGCCTTTCGGGGGGCACAGATACGCAGTATTTT.

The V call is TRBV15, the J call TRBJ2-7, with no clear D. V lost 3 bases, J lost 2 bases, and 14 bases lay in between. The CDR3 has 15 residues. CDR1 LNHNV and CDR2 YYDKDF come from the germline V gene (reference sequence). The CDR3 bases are TGTGCCACCAGCAGTGAGATGTACGGTACCTACGAGCAGTACTTC. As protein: CATSSEMYGTYEQYF.

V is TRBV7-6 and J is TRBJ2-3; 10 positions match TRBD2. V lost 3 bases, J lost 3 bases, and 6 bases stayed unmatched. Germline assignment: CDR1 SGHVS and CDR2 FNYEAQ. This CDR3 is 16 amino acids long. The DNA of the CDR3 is TGTGCCAGCAGCTTTACTAGCGGGATGTCGACAGATACGCAGTATTTT. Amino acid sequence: CASSFTSGMSTDTQYF.

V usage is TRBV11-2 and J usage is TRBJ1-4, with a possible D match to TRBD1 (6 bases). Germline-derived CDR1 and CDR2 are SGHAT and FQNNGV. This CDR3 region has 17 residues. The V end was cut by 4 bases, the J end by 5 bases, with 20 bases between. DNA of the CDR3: TGTGCCAGCAGCTCCTCCTTAAGGGTGCAGGGGAATGAAAAACTGTTTTTT. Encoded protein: CASSSSLRVQGNEKLFF.

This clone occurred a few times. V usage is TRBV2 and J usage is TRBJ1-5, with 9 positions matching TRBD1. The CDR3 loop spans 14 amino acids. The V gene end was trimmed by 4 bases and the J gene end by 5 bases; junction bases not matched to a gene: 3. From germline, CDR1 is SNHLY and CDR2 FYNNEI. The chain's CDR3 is CASSADRGYQPQHF. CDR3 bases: TGTGCCAGCAGTGCCGACAGGGGGTATCAGCCCCAGCATTTT.